This T cell receptor (beta chain) was retrieved from a study of monozygotic twins with inflammatory bowel disease. General study findings and limits: Patients got different immunosuppressive treatments, which may have made their repertoires more variable. The authors could not tell different T cell subtypes apart.

Across eight separate reactions for each sample, cDNA was made. Nested PCRs (16 and 9 cycles, two total) were applied to TCRalpha and TCRbeta cDNA. Following a re-call of the 5' RACE reads, TCRdb has one entry per CDR3 protein and lacks DNA. The table lists about 450,000 distinct CDR3 sequences. Of note for this clonotype: What it binds is not known.

Sequencing was done on a sample of blood. The receptor's source is a human donor with ulcerative colitis or Crohn's disease, or a healthy co-twin of an affected twin (not recorded which).

The CDR3 sequence: CAISDKGAYYGYTF. The V gene is TRBV10-3, the J gene TRBJ1-2; TCRdb lists TRBD1, though no DNA is available to test this call. Germline assignment: CDR1 ENHRY and CDR2 SYGVKD. The CDR3 loop spans 14 amino acids.